The following is a T cell receptor (beta chain) sequence with its context. Its antigen is currently unknown. The table came from immunoSEQ multiplex PCR; TCRdb's copy has only in-frame clones and leaves some out. The table lists about 64,000 clones, just over 75% of them singletons. This record comes from a study of pediatric ulcerative colitis. General study results and limits: A couple of rectal clonotypes were found only in ulcerative colitis patients, all of them.

This receptor was taken from a boy between 10 and 17 years old with moderate ulcerative colitis. The sequenced sample was blood.

The CDR3 sequence: CASSLSPSGGTLTDTQYF. CDR3 nucleotides: TGTGCCAGCAGCTTGTCCCCCAGCGGGGGTACACTTACAGATACGCAGTATTTT. This sequence joins TRBV5-4 and TRBJ2-3; 8 bases fit TRBD2. The CDR3 extends over 18 amino acids. V was clipped by 1 base and J by 3 bases; unmatched bases: 13. Germline CDR1 and CDR2: SGHNT and YYREEE (reference sequence).